The 28 T cell receptor beta chains below come from one sample, sequenced in a study of blood T cell repertoires in COVID-19 (dated by TCRdb to 2018 to 2021). Library preparation employed the immunoSEQ multiplex PCR assay. TCRdb carries this immuneACCESS record with in-frame sequences only. Its versions omit some clonotypes, under half of them owing to an unresolved V gene in the studies checked, with the rest unexplained. The sample records some 100,000 clones, around 92% of which are singletons. The biggest ten clones account for approximately 6.3% of the sample. The sequenced sample was peripheral blood. The receptors shown here come from a woman in her sixties with active COVID-19.

J is TRBJ1-3 and V is TRBV7-9, with 11 bases matching TRBD1. CDR3 length: 17 amino acids. Per the germline V gene, CDR1 is SEHNR and CDR2 is FQNEAQ (reference sequence). The trim removed 5 bases at V and 0 bases at J, leaving 6 bases unmatched. The CDR3 protein is CASSIGQGAGSGNTIYF. In DNA, the CDR3 is TGTGCCAGCAGCATCGGACAGGGGGCCGGCTCTGGAAACACCATATATTTT.

The chain employs TRBV5-8 and TRBJ2-7; maybe TRBD1 (6 bases). The ends were cut back, 1 base at V and 1 base at J, with 12 bases in the middle. The CDR3 totals 15 residues. The germline V gene encodes CDR1 SGHTS and CDR2 YDEGEE. This chain's CDR3 is CASSLRTEISYEQYF. Here the CDR3 DNA reads TGTGCCAGCAGCTTGAGGACAGAAATATCCTACGAGCAGTACTTC.

This rearrangement joins TRBV3-1 (or the pseudogene TRBV3-2) to TRBJ1-1; TRBD1 matches at 8 bases. The V gene's germline CDR1 is LGHDT and CDR2 YNNKEL (reference sequence). V was pared by 2 bases and J by 3 bases, with 2 bases of the junction left unmatched. The CDR3 extends over 14 amino acids. The DNA for the CDR3 is TGTGCCAGCAGCCAACAGGGGGCTCACACTGAAGCTTTCTTT. Its protein product is CASSQQGAHTEAFF.

The rearrangement joins TRBV28 to TRBJ2-3; 10 bases line up with TRBD2. The CDR3 runs 14 residues. CDR1 is MDHEN, CDR2 SYDVKM, per germline. Unmatched junction bases numbered 6, after V lost 6 bases and J lost 6 bases. The CDR3 DNA is TGTGCCAGCAGGAGCGGGGGGGCAAGGGATACGCAGTATTTT. Translated, it gives CASRSGGARDTQYF.

Here the CDR3 DNA reads TGTGCCAGCAGCGGGGACGGACAGTCCTACGAGCAGTACTTC. It translates to CASSGDGQSYEQYF. This chain joins TRBV5-6 and TRBJ2-7; possible D gene TRBD1, 6 bases. Between the trimmed V and J ends, which lost 4 bases and 1 base, there was a span of 12 bases. This CDR3 is 14 amino acids long. In germline, CDR1 is SGHDT, CDR2 YYEEEE. Drawing the rest from reference TRBV5-6 and TRBJ2-7, the complete variable domain is DAGVTQSPTHLIKTRGQQVTLRCSPKSGHDTVSWYQQALGQGPQFIFQYYEEEERQRGNFPDRFSGHQFPNYSSELNVNALLLGDSALYLCASSGDGQSYEQYFGPGTRLTVT.

The chain links TRBV24-1 to TRBJ2-1; D gene unclear. Between the trimmed V and J ends, which lost 7 bases and 8 bases, there was a span of 14 bases. CDR1 and CDR2 (germline): KGHDR, SFDVKD. This CDR3 is built from 13 residues. The CDR3 sequence is CATRRPSSDEQFF. The CDR3 DNA sequence: TGTGCCACCAGACGGCCATCAAGCGATGAGCAGTTCTTC.

The V gene is TRBV10-2, the J gene TRBJ2-5, with D tentatively TRBD2 (7 bases). Between the trimmed V and J ends, which lost 7 bases and 5 bases, there was a span of 17 bases. Germline V lookup: CDR1 WSHSY, CDR2 SAAADI. This CDR3 region has 14 residues. The CDR3 DNA is TGCGCCAGCAAGGAGGGGGGGCTTCGGGAGACCCAGTACTTC. Translation: CASKEGGLRETQYF.

This sequence joins TRBV5-6 and TRBJ1-4; weak D call: TRBD1 (5 bases). Germline V CDR1 and CDR2: SGHDT, YYEEEE. This CDR3 is built from 15 residues. V lost 4 bases, J lost 2 bases, and 12 bases lay in between. The CDR3 is CASSLQGATNEKLFF. The CDR3, as DNA: TGTGCCAGCAGCCTCCAGGGTGCGACTAATGAAAAACTGTTTTTT.

This chain uses TRBV11-2 with TRBJ2-7, with a possible D match to TRBD2 (5 bases). The CDR3 contains 14 residues. Looked up from germline, CDR1 is SGHAT and CDR2 is FQNNGV. Between the trimmed V and J ends, which lost 6 bases and 5 bases, there was a span of 17 bases. For the CDR3, the DNA is TGTGCCAGCAGGCAGGCTACTAGTCTGGACGAGCAGTACTTC. It specifies CASRQATSLDEQYF.

This clone came up once. J is TRBJ1-2 and V is TRBV5-1; a weak D match, TRBD1 (6 bases). The CDR3 is made up of 15 amino acids. Trimming removed 0 bases from V and 7 bases from J, with 16 bases in between. Per germline, CDR1 SGHRS and CDR2 YFSETQ. CDR3 protein: CASSLDSGGRGGYTF. CDR3 sequence (DNA): TGCGCCAGCAGCTTGGATAGTGGGGGCAGGGGTGGCTACACCTTC.

V is TRBV15 and J is TRBJ2-2; D possibly corresponds to TRBD2 (6 bases). From germline, CDR1 is LNHNV and CDR2 YYDKDF (reference sequence). Trimming removed 0 bases from V and 4 bases from J, with 12 bases in between. The CDR3 extends over 16 amino acids. CDR3 DNA sequence: TGTGCCACCAGCAGAGAGGGGGGACGAGTCACCGGGGAGCTGTTTTTT. Translated: CATSREGGRVTGELFF. Full variable domain (remainder filled in from reference TRBV15 and TRBJ2-2): DAMVIQNPRYQVTQFGKPVTLSCSQTLNHNVMYWYQQKSSQAPKLLFHYYDKDFNNEADTPDNFQSRRPNTSFCFLDIRSPGLGDTAMYLCATSREGGRVTGELFFGEGSRLTVL.

This sequence joins TRBV2 and TRBJ1-4, with D hard to call. The CDR3 has 14 amino acids. The V and J ends lost 1 base and 4 bases respectively, with 7 bases between them. CDR1 SNHLY and CDR2 FYNNEI come from the germline V gene. The CDR3 reads CASSEGAVNEKLFF. The CDR3 DNA sequence: TGTGCCAGCAGTGAAGGGGCCGTTAATGAAAAACTGTTTTTT.

The chain has TRBV15 and TRBJ1-2, with D perhaps matching TRBD1 (5 bases). There are 13 residues in the CDR3. The V and J ends lost 5 bases and 4 bases respectively, with 11 bases between them. Germline V gene lookup returns CDR1 LNHNV and CDR2 YYDKDF (reference sequence). CDR3 region: CATSGSGGYGYTF. DNA for the CDR3: TGTGCCACCAGCGGGTCCGGGGGCTATGGCTACACCTTC.

The chain joins TRBV4-2 to TRBJ1-3; TRBD1 aligns across 8 bases. Germline lookup yields CDR1 LGHNA and CDR2 YNFKEQ. V shed 3 bases, J shed 1 base, and the junction held 5 bases outside the gene matches. This CDR3 spans 16 amino acids. CDR3 DNA sequence: TGTGCCAGCAGCCATGACCAGGGGGCGTCTGGAAACACCATATATTTT. Amino acid sequence: CASSHDQGASGNTIYF.

This clone has a single count. The chain joins TRBV24-1 to TRBJ2-2; 8 nucleotides align to TRBD1. The CDR3 has 15 residues. Germline V gene lookup returns CDR1 KGHDR and CDR2 SFDVKD. V lost 4 bases to trimming and J lost 7 bases; unmatched junction nucleotides: 7. The CDR3 loop reads CATSDPHRGIGELFF. The CDR3 DNA sequence: TGTGCCACCAGTGACCCGCACAGGGGGATCGGGGAGCTGTTTTTT.

The V and J genes are TRBV6-2 or TRBV6-3 and TRBJ1-1; 10 bases map to TRBD1. The CDR3 is 15 amino acids. Germline V gene data show CDR1 as MNHEY and CDR2 as SVGEGT. V shed 5 bases, J shed 1 base, and the junction held 4 bases outside the gene matches. The CDR3: CASSKGQGKNTEAFF. DNA for the CDR3: TGTGCCAGCAGTAAGGGACAGGGGAAGAACACTGAAGCTTTCTTT.

The rearrangement links TRBV5-1 to TRBJ2-5, with a weak D call TRBD2 (6 bases). Germline CDR1 is SGHRS and CDR2 is YFSETQ. Trimming shortened V by 0 bases and J by 5 bases, and 11 bases separated the two germline ends. The CDR3 consists of 14 residues. The CDR3 region has the DNA TGCGCCAGCAGCTTGGTAGGAGGGCAGGAGACCCAGTACTTC. This sequence encodes CASSLVGGQETQYF.

The chain combines TRBV28 with TRBJ2-1, with 7 bases that match TRBD1. The length of the CDR3 is 12 residues. J was trimmed by 10 bases and V by 4 bases; bases with no gene match: 4. Germline-derived CDR1 and CDR2 are MDHEN and SYDVKM. CDR3 DNA: TGTGCCAGCAGTTCATCGACAGGGGAGCAGTTCTTC. Encoded protein: CASSSSTGEQFF.

This clone has just a few counts. The rearrangement joins TRBV5-4 to TRBJ1-2; TRBD1 aligns across 9 bases. CDR3 length: 15 amino acids. Germline V gene data show CDR1 as SGHNT and CDR2 as YYREEE (reference sequence). After removal of 4 bases from V and 8 bases from J, the junction contained 12 bases not matched to a gene. CDR3 residues: CASSGVGQGRGGYTF. The CDR3, as DNA: TGTGCCAGCAGCGGGGTCGGACAGGGGCGTGGAGGCTACACCTTC.

The rearrangement joins TRBV2 to TRBJ1-2; 7 bases are a match to TRBD1. The CDR3 loop spans 14 amino acids. Germline V gives CDR1 SNHLY, CDR2 FYNNEI. V was clipped by 2 bases and J by 4 bases; unmatched bases: 4. The CDR3 protein is CASSESQGVYGYTF. CDR3 in DNA: TGTGCCAGCAGTGAAAGTCAGGGGGTCTATGGCTACACCTTC.

This clone was counted a few times. V usage is TRBV5-1 and J usage is TRBJ2-5; 10 nucleotides line up with TRBD1. This CDR3 is built from 15 residues. From germline, CDR1 is SGHRS and CDR2 YFSETQ. V dropped 4 bases and J dropped 4; count of bases not matched to a gene: 7. CDR3 in amino acids: CASSETGGKGETQYF. The CDR3 coding sequence is TGCGCCAGCAGCGAGACAGGGGGCAAGGGAGAGACCCAGTACTTC.

V and J are TRBV29-1 and TRBJ2-1, with TRBD2 matching 12 bases. The J segment lost 2 bases and the V segment lost 0 bases, leaving 11 bases of the junction unmatched. CDR3 size: 19 residues. Germline assignment: CDR1 SQVTM and CDR2 ANQGSEA. CDR3 residues: CSVEDHSERTSGTYNEQFF. In DNA form, the CDR3 reads TGCAGCGTTGAAGACCATTCCGAGAGGACTAGCGGGACCTACAATGAGCAGTTCTTC.

The chain recombines TRBV3-1 (or the pseudogene TRBV3-2) with TRBJ2-1, with 7 bases fitting TRBD2. This CDR3 comprises 15 residues. The trim removed 3 bases at V and 0 bases at J, leaving 2 bases unmatched. Germline values: CDR1 LGHDT, CDR2 YNNKEL (reference sequence). The CDR3 DNA follows: TGTGCCAGCAGCCAGACGGGGGGCTCCTACAATGAGCAGTTCTTC. Residues: CASSQTGGSYNEQFF.

The J gene is TRBJ1-2, the V gene TRBV4-1, with D possibly being TRBD1 (5 bases). Between the trimmed V and J ends, which lost 0 bases and 0 bases, there was a span of 8 bases. The CDR3 has 15 amino acids. The germline V gene encodes CDR1 MGHRA and CDR2 YSYEKL. This CDR3 is CASSQDGQPNYGYTF. The CDR3 DNA reads TGCGCCAGCAGCCAAGACGGACAACCTAACTATGGCTACACCTTC.

The genes are TRBV7-2 and TRBJ1-2; 10 bases fit TRBD1. Germline CDR1 SGHTA, CDR2 FQGNSA. The ends lost 6 bases at V and 6 bases at J; junction bases unmatched: 7. This CDR3 contains 14 residues. The CDR3 region is CASRGQGIGDGYTF. The CDR3 DNA is TGTGCCAGCAGGGGACAGGGGATAGGAGATGGCTACACCTTC.

This clone was seen a single time. This chain connects TRBV18 to TRBJ2-7, with TRBD2 matching over 8 bases. J lost 0 bases, V lost 0 bases, and 7 bases had no gene match. CDR3 size: 17 residues. CDR1 and CDR2 (germline): KGHSH, LQKENI. CDR3 DNA: TGTGCCAGCTCACCACCGTCCGGGGGGGGGCGCTCCTACGAGCAGTACTTC. As protein: CASSPPSGGGRSYEQYF.

This clone was recorded once. This chain connects TRBV6-1 to TRBJ2-3; D perhaps matches TRBD2 (6 bases). The CDR3 is 15 amino acids. The germline V and J ends were trimmed by 2 bases and 8 bases, with 17 bases remaining between them. Germline CDR1 and CDR2: MNHNS and SASEGT. The CDR3 coding sequence is TGTGCCAGCAGTGAAATGGTAGCGGTACCCCGTACGCAGTATTTT. Translating gives CASSEMVAVPRTQYF.

The chain couples TRBV28 to TRBJ1-5, with D maybe TRBD1 (5 bases). Trimming left V 6 bases short and J 6 bases short, with 12 bases between. There are 13 residues in the CDR3. Germline V CDR1 and CDR2: MDHEN, SYDVKM. For the CDR3, the DNA is TGTGCCAGCAGGCCAATCGACAGTCAGCCCCAGCATTTT. This gives the protein CASRPIDSQPQHF.